The 17 T cell receptor beta chains given below trace back to one sample, sequenced in a study of blood T cell repertoires in COVID-19. TCRdb's copy holds only in-frame clones and misses some; the assay was immunoSEQ multiplex PCR. The data hold some 88,000 clones, with 70% to 90% observed a single time. Input material: peripheral blood. These receptors all come from a man aged 60 to 69 with acute or convalescent COVID-19.

This clone was seen only a few times. The chain employs TRBV2 and TRBJ1-1; D unclear. CDR3 size: 12 residues. The germline V gene encodes CDR1 SNHLY and CDR2 FYNNEI. With 2 bases removed from V and 8 bases from J, the gap between germline ends came to 9 bases. The CDR3 nucleotides read TGTGCCAGCAGTGAAAGTATCAGGGAAGCTTTCTTT. Amino acid sequence: CASSESIREAFF.

By share, this clone counts as medium-sized. The V call is TRBV6-6, the J call TRBJ2-5; the match to TRBD2 covers 7 bases. Germline V gene data show CDR1 as MNHNY and CDR2 as SVGAGI (reference sequence). V lost 5 bases to trimming and J lost 3 bases; unmatched junction nucleotides: 9. The CDR3 is 15 amino acids. Here the CDR3 reads CASSPWAGEKETQYF. CDR3 DNA: TGTGCCAGCAGTCCCTGGGCGGGGGAGAAAGAGACCCAGTACTTC.

The chain links TRBV29-1 to TRBJ2-5; D call uncertain. The CDR3 extends over 12 amino acids. V dropped 6 bases and J dropped 0 bases, with 8 bases sitting between them. The germline CDR1 and CDR2 sequences are SQVTM and ANQGSEA. CDR3 region: CSVLVDQETQYF. CDR3 sequence (DNA): TGCAGCGTGCTCGTAGACCAAGAGACCCAGTACTTC.

J is TRBJ1-2 and V is TRBV27; TRBD1 matches 8 bases. Losses at the gene ends were 5 bases for V and 4 bases for J; bases not matched to a gene: 6. There are 14 residues in the CDR3. Germline-derived CDR1 and CDR2 are MNHEY and SMNVEV (reference sequence). The CDR3 sequence is CASSPDRVAYGYTF. The CDR3 DNA follows: TGTGCCAGCAGTCCGGACAGGGTGGCCTATGGCTACACCTTC.

For the CDR3, the DNA is TGTGCCAGCAGCTTAGCGGTCCCTAGCGGGGCCTACAATGAGCAGTTCTTC. It encodes CASSLAVPSGAYNEQFF. V usage is TRBV7-6 and J usage is TRBJ2-1, with 9 bases identical to TRBD2. CDR1 and CDR2 (germline): SGHVS, FNYEAQ. This CDR3 has 17 amino acids. V was clipped by 0 bases and J by 2 bases; unmatched bases: 5.

V usage is TRBV4-3 and J usage is TRBJ1-2; D is perhaps TRBD1 (6 bases). This CDR3 contains 16 residues. Trimming took 0 bases from V and 4 from J, leaving 15 bases between them. Germline V lookup: CDR1 LGHNA, CDR2 YSLEER. CDR3 coding DNA: TGCGCCAGCAGCCAAGAACCGGGGGGCCGTGGCTATGGCTACACCTTC. This codes for CASSQEPGGRGYGYTF.

The rearrangement uses TRBV7-3 and TRBJ2-7; the match to TRBD2 covers 9 bases. V trimming: 2 bases; J trimming: 6 bases; junction bases outside the gene matches: 5. Germline V CDR1 and CDR2: SGHTA, FQGTGA. The CDR3 has 14 amino acids. This chain's CDR3 is CASSLAGGLSEQYF. The CDR3 DNA reads TGTGCCAGCAGCTTAGCGGGAGGGCTATCCGAGCAGTACTTC. Filled out from reference TRBV7-3 and TRBJ2-7, the complete variable domain reads GAGVSQTPSNKVTEKGKYVELRCDPISGHTALYWYRQSLGQGPEFLIYFQGTGAADDSGLPNDRFFAVRPEGSVSTLKIQRTERGDSAVYLCASSLAGGLSEQYFGPGTRLTVT.

This chain links TRBV20-1 with TRBJ1-1; D unresolved. Germline CDR1 is DFQATT and CDR2 is SNEGSKA (reference sequence). This CDR3 has 11 amino acids. Trimming stripped 3 bases from V and 5 bases from J, with 7 bases between. This CDR3 is CSARGGTEAFF. CDR3 in DNA: TGCAGTGCTAGGGGAGGGACTGAAGCTTTCTTT.

This rearrangement joins TRBV3-1 (or the pseudogene TRBV3-2) to TRBJ2-7; D unresolved. CDR3 size: 14 residues. The ends were cut back, 6 bases at V and 1 base at J, with 13 bases in the middle. From germline, CDR1 is LGHDT and CDR2 YNNKEL (reference sequence). The CDR3 here is CASSSSRSSYEQYF. The CDR3 DNA follows: TGTGCCAGCAGTTCGTCGAGGAGTTCCTACGAGCAGTACTTC.

V is TRBV7-8 and J is TRBJ2-1; 7 nucleotides align to TRBD2. The germline V gene encodes CDR1 SGHVS and CDR2 FQNEAQ. The CDR3 is 18 residues long. Unmatched junction bases numbered 16, after V lost 0 bases and J lost 8 bases. The CDR3 bases are TGTGCCAGCAGCTTAGCGAGTGGGGGGGGTAAGAGTTCCGATGAGCAGTTCTTC. Its protein product is CASSLASGGGKSSDEQFF.

The chain recombines TRBV5-4 with TRBJ1-4, with TRBD1 matching over 10 bases. The CDR3 sequence is 15 residues long. Per the germline V gene, CDR1 is SGHNT and CDR2 is YYREEE (reference sequence). V trimming: 0 bases; J trimming: 7 bases; junction bases outside the gene matches: 3. The CDR3, as DNA: TGTGCCAGCAGCTTGGTTGGGACAGGGGTTGAAAAACTGTTTTTT. It codes for CASSLVGTGVEKLFF.

V is TRBV24-1 and J is TRBJ2-1; 10 bases are shared with TRBD2. Losses at the gene ends were 4 bases for V and 6 bases for J; bases not matched to a gene: 5. Germline V gives CDR1 KGHDR, CDR2 SFDVKD. The CDR3 has 15 amino acids. As DNA, the CDR3 is TGTGCCACCAGTGAGACACTAGCGGGACGCAATGAGCAGTTCTTC. This translates into CATSETLAGRNEQFF.

This sequence joins TRBV11-3 and TRBJ2-1, with 8 bases matching TRBD2. The CDR3 contains 15 residues. Germline loops: CDR1 SGHNT, CDR2 YENEEA. V gave up 5 bases and J gave up 8 bases; unmatched junction bases: 11. The CDR3, as DNA: TGTGCCAGCAGCGCAGGACTATCGGGAGGGTATGAGCAGTTCTTC. Protein sequence: CASSAGLSGGYEQFF.

This chain links TRBV18 with TRBJ1-5, with a weak D call TRBD1 (6 bases). The V end was cut by 5 bases, the J end by 4 bases, with 12 bases between. Germline CDR1 reads KGHSH; CDR2 reads LQKENI. This CDR3 has 14 amino acids. The CDR3 DNA follows: TGTGCCAGCTCATCCGGGACACTGAATCAGCCCCAGCATTTT. Translated, it gives CASSSGTLNQPQHF.

There are a few counts of this clone. The chain couples TRBV9 to TRBJ1-4, with TRBD1 matching over 8 bases. This CDR3 has 15 residues. Germline V lookup: CDR1 SGDLS, CDR2 YYNGEE. V was pared by 0 bases and J by 7 bases, with 5 bases of the junction left unmatched. The CDR3 bases are TGTGCCAGCAGCGTAGTGGCGACAGGGGTTGAAAAACTGTTTTTT. Residues: CASSVVATGVEKLFF. The full variable domain, in which reference TRBV9 and TRBJ1-4 provide the parts outside the CDR3, is DSGVTQTPKHLITATGQRVTLRCSPRSGDLSVYWYQQSLDQGLQFLIQYYNGEERAKGNILERFSAQQFPDLHSELNLSSLELGDSALYFCASSVVATGVEKLFFGSGTQLSVL.

The chain carries TRBV9 and TRBJ2-3; TRBD2 matches 9 bases. CDR1 SGDLS and CDR2 YYNGEE come from the germline V gene. After removal of 0 bases from V and 11 bases from J, the junction contained 1 base not matched to a gene. CDR3 size: 12 residues. The DNA for the CDR3 is TGTGCCAGCAGCGTAGGCGGGGGGGGGCAGTATTTT. Its protein is CASSVGGGGQYF.

This clone was counted a single time. V gene TRBV7-9 combines with J gene TRBJ2-7, with TRBD2 matching over 12 bases. J lost 7 bases, V lost 6 bases, and 7 bases had no gene match. Germline assignment: CDR1 SEHNR and CDR2 FQNEAQ (reference sequence). The CDR3 has 14 residues. CDR3 residues: CASRSLAGGHEQYF. CDR3 sequence (DNA): TGTGCCAGCAGGTCGCTAGCGGGAGGGCATGAGCAGTACTTC.